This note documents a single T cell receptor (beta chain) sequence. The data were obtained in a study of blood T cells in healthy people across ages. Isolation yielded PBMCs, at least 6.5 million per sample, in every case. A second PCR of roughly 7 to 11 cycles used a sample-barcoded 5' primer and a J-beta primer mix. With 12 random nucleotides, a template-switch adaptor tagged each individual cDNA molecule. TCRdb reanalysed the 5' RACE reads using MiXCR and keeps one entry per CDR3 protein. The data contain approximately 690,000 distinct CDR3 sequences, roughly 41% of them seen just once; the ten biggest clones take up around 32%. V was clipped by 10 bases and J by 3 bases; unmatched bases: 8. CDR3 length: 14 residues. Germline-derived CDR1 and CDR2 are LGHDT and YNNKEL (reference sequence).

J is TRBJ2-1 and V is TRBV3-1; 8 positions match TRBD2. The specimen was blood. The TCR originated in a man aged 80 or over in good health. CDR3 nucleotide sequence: TGTGCCACGAGAATCAGCGGGAGCTACAATGAGCAGTTCTTC. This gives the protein CATRISGSYNEQFF.